This entry describes one T cell receptor (beta chain). Its antigen is currently unknown. This entry is derived from a study of T cell responses to AZD1222 COVID-19 vaccine. Findings of the study overall: Donors in the cohort were predominantly white British and more often female, and clonal diversity was possibly underestimated. Nearly half of the spike-specific TCRs reportedly recognize variant regions that carry no mutations.

Produced via immunoSEQ multiplex PCR; TCRdb's table is partial and in-frame only. The sample lists approximately 150,000 clones, about 90% seen once, with roughly 6% in the top ten. Sequencing was performed on peripheral blood, taken 28 days after the second AZD1222 dose. This receptor was identified in an adult who received the AZD1222 COVID-19 vaccine.

The CDR3 coding sequence is TGTGCCAGCAGCCAAGGGGTCAATAGCAATCAGCCCCAGCATTTT. As protein: CASSQGVNSNQPQHF. The chain uses TRBV4-2 and TRBJ1-5; D is undetermined. The germline V gene encodes CDR1 LGHNA and CDR2 YNFKEQ. V dropped 1 base and J dropped 0 bases, with 7 bases sitting between them. The CDR3 covers 15 residues.